Each of the 21 T cell receptor beta chains below was sequenced from the same sample in a study of post-analysis software for immune sequencing data. These receptors have no identified antigens. Prepared TCR beta cDNA libraries contained unique molecular identifiers. In TCRdb, the PCR reads were re-called with MiXCR into one record per CDR3 protein. This table holds 700,000 to 800,000 distinct CDR3 sequences, 25% to 30% found once. Study outcomes and limitations: Roughly 5 TRBV segments (TRBV5-6, TRBV5-1 and TRBV20-1 among them) occurred more frequently in patients than in controls.

Sequenced input: blood. The receptors were gathered from a girl aged 10 to 17 with multiple sclerosis.

This clonotype was detected ten times or more. This rearrangement joins TRBV28 to TRBJ2-5; maybe TRBD2 (6 bases). The V gene's germline CDR1 is MDHEN and CDR2 SYDVKM. V was trimmed by 9 bases and J by 6 bases, leaving 17 bases between them. This CDR3 is built from 13 residues. The CDR3 DNA sequence: TGTGCCAGGTTCCTGGGGGGTTTGAAGACCCAGTACTTC. Encoded protein: CARFLGGLKTQYF.

The chain recombines TRBV28 with TRBJ2-3, with D unclear. The germline V and J ends were trimmed by 2 bases and 2 bases, with 8 bases remaining between them. Germline V gene sequence: CDR1 MDHEN, CDR2 SYDVKM. The CDR3 is made up of 14 amino acids. This CDR3 is CASSLGVVTDTQYF. CDR3 DNA: TGTGCCAGCAGTTTAGGGGTAGTCACAGATACGCAGTATTTT. The full variable domain, rest sourced from reference TRBV28 and TRBJ2-3, is DVKVTQSSRYLVKRTGEKVFLECVQDMDHENMFWYRQDPGLGLRLIYFSYDVKMKEKGDIPEGYSVSREKKERFSLILESASTNQTSMYLCASSLGVVTDTQYFGPGTRLTVL.

Comments on this clonotype: The conserved phenylalanine or tryptophan normally closing the CDR3 is absent here, so this likely arose from a read error. The gene calls are TRBV20-1 and TRBJ1-2; TRBD1 is a possible D gene (6 bases). The CDR3 consists of 14 residues. Germline CDR1 is DFQATT and CDR2 is SNEGSKA (reference sequence). The V end was cut by 0 bases, the J end by 4 bases, with 12 bases between. The chain's CDR3 is CSARDPRQAYGYTV. The CDR3 nucleotides read TGCAGTGCTAGAGACCCCCGACAGGCCTATGGCTACACCGTC.

J is TRBJ2-7 and V is TRBV6-1; D could derive from TRBD1 or TRBD2 (6 bases each). With 4 bases removed from V and 3 bases from J, the gap between germline ends came to 16 bases. This CDR3 region has 15 residues. Germline CDR1 reads MNHNS; CDR2 reads SASEGT. The CDR3 here is CASSGGQGGRYEQYF. CDR3 sequence (DNA): TGTGCCAGCAGTGGGGGCCAAGGGGGGCGCTACGAGCAGTACTTC.

Worth noting for this clonotype: One end of the junction varies from germline; a read error may be responsible. The chain joins TRBV4-3 to TRBJ2-3, with TRBD2 identical over 9 bases. The CDR3 contains 17 residues. Germline CDR1 and CDR2: LGHNA and YSLEER. The CDR3 DNA follows: TGCGCCAGCATCCAAGATGGAGTAGCGGGAGAAATTGATACGCAGTATTTT. Translating gives CASIQDGVAGEIDTQYF.

About this clonotype itself: A read error may produce the germline difference seen at one junction end. The V call is TRBV2, the J call TRBJ2-6; tentative D call: TRBD1 (6 bases). This CDR3 is built from 17 residues. CDR1 SNHLY and CDR2 FYNNEI come from the germline V gene. The CDR3 is CASSEVGAMSGASVLTF. In nucleotides, the CDR3 is TGTGCCAGCAGTGAAGTGGGGGCGATGTCTGGGGCCAGCGTCCTGACTTTC.

V gene TRBV5-1 combines with J gene TRBJ1-6, with TRBD1 identical over 7 bases. The trim removed 4 bases at V and 2 bases at J, leaving 6 bases unmatched. The CDR3 spans 16 residues. Germline CDR1 is SGHRS and CDR2 is YFSETQ. The DNA for the CDR3 is TGCGCCAGCAGCATGACAGGGATCCCCTATAATTCACCCCTCCACTTT. Protein product: CASSMTGIPYNSPLHF.

The chain is built from TRBV20-1 and TRBJ1-6; D gene unclear. Trimming removed 0 bases from V and 8 bases from J, with 11 bases in between. The CDR3 runs 14 residues. Germline V CDR1 and CDR2: DFQATT, SNEGSKA (reference sequence). CDR3 region: CSARDRAADSPLHF. CDR3 bases: TGCAGTGCTAGAGATCGGGCGGCGGATTCACCCCTCCACTTT.

For this clonotype: One junction end disagrees with the germline gene, perhaps due to a read error. The CDR3 DNA follows: TGCGCCAGCAGCCTAAGAGGGGTTACAGACACAGATACGCAGTGTTTT. Protein product: CASSLRGVTDTDTQCF. The chain has TRBV4-1 and TRBJ2-3, with D possibly being TRBD1 or TRBD2 (5 bases each). Per the germline V gene, CDR1 is MGHRA and CDR2 is YSYEKL. The CDR3 is made up of 16 amino acids.

A few counts support this clonotype. This chain uses TRBV29-1 with TRBJ1-1; TRBD1 might be the D (5 bases). The germline V and J ends were trimmed by 3 bases and 3 bases, with 17 bases remaining between them. CDR3 length: 15 amino acids. Germline V CDR1 and CDR2: SQVTM, ANQGSEA. The CDR3 is CSVDENLRADTEAFF. The CDR3, as DNA: TGCAGCGTTGACGAGAACCTCAGGGCCGACACTGAAGCTTTCTTT.

The chain carries TRBV6-1 and TRBJ2-3, with a possible D match to TRBD2 (5 bases). V lost 4 bases and J 2 bases, leaving 19 bases between the germline ends. The CDR3 totals 17 residues. Germline V gene data show CDR1 as MNHNS and CDR2 as SASEGT. CDR3 bases: TGTGCCAGCAGTGCGTATACTAGGTCCTATCACACAGATACGCAGTATTTT. It is translated as CASSAYTRSYHTDTQYF.

With respect to this clonotype: The junction departs from the called germline gene at one end, perhaps through a read error. This CDR3 reads CATSDPLAGVYNERFF. The CDR3 DNA is TGTGCCACCAGTGACCCCCTAGCGGGGGTATACAATGAGCGGTTCTTC. This rearrangement joins TRBV24-1 to TRBJ2-1; 10 bases map to TRBD2. CDR1 and CDR2 (germline): KGHDR, SFDVKD. The CDR3 length is 16 residues.

This clonotype showed up just a few times. This chain joins TRBV7-2 and TRBJ2-5, with TRBD2 matching 15 bases. V lost 3 bases, J lost 4 bases, and 3 bases stayed unmatched. This CDR3 is built from 16 residues. Germline loops: CDR1 SGHTA, CDR2 FQGNSA. CDR3 sequence (DNA): TGTGCCAGCAGCTTGGGACTAGCGGGGGGCCCAGAGACCCAGTACTTC. Protein product: CASSLGLAGGPETQYF. Together with reference TRBV7-2 and TRBJ2-5, the CDR3 gives the full variable domain: GAGVSQSPSNKVTEKGKDVELRCDPISGHTALYWYRQSLGQGLEFLIYFQGNSAPDKSGLPSDRFSAERTGGSVSTLTIQRTQQEDSAVYLCASSLGLAGGPETQYFGPGTRLLVL.

This clonotype was observed a handful of times. This chain uses TRBV4-3 with TRBJ2-3; 8 bases align to TRBD2. Germline trimming cut 3 bases from V and 6 bases from J; bases unmatched to any gene: 11. The CDR3 is 16 amino acids. Per the germline V gene, CDR1 is LGHNA and CDR2 is YSLEER. As DNA, the CDR3 is TGCGCCAGCAGCCAGGGTGGAAGCGGGAGCAGGGATACGCAGTATTTT. Its translation is CASSQGGSGSRDTQYF.

This clonotype was observed a few times. The V and J genes are TRBV7-8 and TRBJ2-7; D is unresolved. Germline V lookup: CDR1 SGHVS, CDR2 FQNEAQ. Trimming stripped 4 bases from V and 3 bases from J, with 16 bases between. CDR3 size: 15 residues. The CDR3 protein is CASSSVQHLFYEQYF. The CDR3 nucleotides read TGTGCCAGCAGCTCGGTCCAACACCTGTTCTACGAGCAGTACTTC.

J is TRBJ1-1 and V is TRBV20-1; D remains unclear. V was cut by 2 bases and J by 4 bases, with 20 bases left in between. Germline V gene sequence: CDR1 DFQATT, CDR2 SNEGSKA (reference sequence). The CDR3 extends over 16 amino acids. The CDR3 bases are TGCAGTGCTAGAAGTTTCCCGGATGGGAGATCCACTGAAGCTTTCTTT. Protein: CSARSFPDGRSTEAFF.

The chain carries TRBV15 and TRBJ1-1; TRBD1 might be the D (5 bases). Germline CDR1 and CDR2: LNHNV and YYDKDF (reference sequence). Trimming shortened V by 0 bases and J by 6 bases, and 11 bases separated the two germline ends. There are 14 residues in the CDR3. In DNA form, the CDR3 reads TGTGCCACCAGCAGAGATCGGGGCTGGGCTGAAGCTTTCTTT. Translated, it gives CATSRDRGWAEAFF.

The CDR3 DNA sequence: TGCGCCAGCAGCCAAGATCTGGGGCGAGTCCAGCCCCAGCATTTT. As protein: CASSQDLGRVQPQHF. V gene TRBV4-3 combines with J gene TRBJ1-5, with a possible D match to TRBD1 (5 bases). CDR1 LGHNA and CDR2 YSLEER come from the germline V gene. Deletions cut 0 bases from V and 7 bases from J, with 13 bases between. The CDR3 runs to 15 residues.

J is TRBJ2-3 and V is TRBV2; no clear D. This CDR3 is built from 12 residues. Looked up from germline, CDR1 is SNHLY and CDR2 is FYNNEI. Trimming removed 6 bases at V and 4 bases at J, with 8 bases between. The DNA for the CDR3 is TGTGCCAGCAGGCCGAACGCAGATACGCAGTATTTT. This translates into CASRPNADTQYF.

The chain couples TRBV6-1 to TRBJ2-3; D call uncertain. V was clipped by 4 bases and J by 1 base, with 9 bases between them. Looked up from germline, CDR1 is MNHNS and CDR2 is SASEGT. The CDR3 covers 14 residues. The CDR3 DNA reads TGTGCCAGCAGTGGACGTGTCGGCACAGATACGCAGTATTTT. The encoded protein is CASSGRVGTDTQYF.

This clonotype was observed a handful of times. The chain couples TRBV7-2 to TRBJ2-5, with a tentative D call TRBD1 (6 bases). With the DNA end fitting TRBJ2-7 better, the J assignment may be wrong. The length of the CDR3 is 16 residues. Germline V gene data show CDR1 as SGHTA and CDR2 as FQGNSA. CDR3 in amino acids: CASSLRVSDRNHEQYF. The DNA of the CDR3 is TGTGCCAGCAGCCTACGAGTTTCCGACAGGAACCACGAGCAGTACTTC.